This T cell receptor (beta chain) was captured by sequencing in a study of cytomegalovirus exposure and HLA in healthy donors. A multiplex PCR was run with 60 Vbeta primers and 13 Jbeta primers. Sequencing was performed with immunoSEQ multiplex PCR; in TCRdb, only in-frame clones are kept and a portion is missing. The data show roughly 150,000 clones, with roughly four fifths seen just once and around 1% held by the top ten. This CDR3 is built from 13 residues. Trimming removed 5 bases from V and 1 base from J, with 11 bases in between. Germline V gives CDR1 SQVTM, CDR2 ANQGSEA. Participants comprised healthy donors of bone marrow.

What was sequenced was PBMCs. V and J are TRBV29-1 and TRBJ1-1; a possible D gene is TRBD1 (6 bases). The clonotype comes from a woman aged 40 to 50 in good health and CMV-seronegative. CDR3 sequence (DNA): TGCAGCGTTACCAGGACAGAGAACACTGAAGCTTTCTTT. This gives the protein CSVTRTENTEAFF. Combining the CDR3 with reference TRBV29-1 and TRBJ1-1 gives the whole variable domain SAVISQKPSRDICQRGTSLTIQCQVDSQVTMMFWYRQQPGQSLTLIATANQGSEATYESGFVIDKFPISRPNLTFSTLTVSNMSPEDSSIYLCSVTRTENTEAFFGQGTRLTVV.